This TCR beta chain was identified during a study of shared clonotypes between healthy human individuals. Overall study results and limits: In general, naive subsets displayed greater estimated richness than memory subsets did. A few donors had about 5% of their naive CD4 clonotypes in common. Donor scarcity curtailed the genetic and exposure-history diversity represented herein.

To note about this clone: Its cognate antigen is unknown.

This CDR3 is 13 amino acids long. V lost 5 bases to trimming and J lost 1 base, with 11 bases between them. Germline-derived CDR1 and CDR2 are SQVTM and ANQGSEA. Replicate sorted-subset PCRs were loaded with 150 to 250 ng DNA, roughly 33,000 T cell genomes. TCRdb's copy holds only in-frame clones and misses some; the assay was immunoSEQ multiplex PCR. The data hold roughly 2,300,000 clones, with less than 95% observed a single time. The chain joins TRBV29-1 to TRBJ1-1, with D unclear. Specimen: naive CD4+ T cells from PBMCs. Subset defined: CD45RA+ positively selected. The source is a man between 18 and 29 years old in good health. Some clones in this sample may be carry-over from other donors' samples. The DNA of the CDR3 is TGCAGCGTTAGGTTGATGGCGAACACTGAAGCTTTCTTT. Translated, it gives CSVRLMANTEAFF.